This is a list of T cell receptor beta chains from one sample in a study of long-term antiretroviral therapy in people with HIV. Clones were sequenced by immunoSEQ multiplex PCR, and TCRdb holds only the in-frame ones, with some missing. The sample consists of tens of thousands of clones, about 90% of them appearing once. The sample consisted of unsorted PBMCs, taken 1.8 years after starting antiretroviral therapy. These receptors came from a woman aged 18-29 years with HIV. The CDR3 runs from the conserved cysteine through the conserved F or W. The order of the fields is D gene, clone size, J gene, V gene, CDR3 protein, CDR3 DNA. The D gene is left open where the match is weak. Clone size appears in some rows only: once, few, many, or a class for an expanded clone.

D gene: NA
clone size: NA
J gene: TRBJ2-3
V gene: TRBV11-2
CDR3 protein: CASSLAAPKRYF
CDR3 DNA: TGTGCCAGCAGCTTAGCGGCCCCTAAGCGGTATTTT

D gene: NA
clone size: NA
J gene: TRBJ1-2
V gene: TRBV7-3
CDR3 protein: CASSLYRRYGYTF
CDR3 DNA: TGTGCCAGCAGCTTATACAGGCGATATGGCTACACCTTC

D gene: TRBD1
clone size: few
J gene: TRBJ2-7
V gene: TRBV7-3
CDR3 protein: CVSTRGTYEQYF
CDR3 DNA: TGTGTTAGCACCAGGGGGACCTACGAGCAGTACTTC

D gene: NA
clone size: NA
J gene: TRBJ1-2
V gene: TRBV27
CDR3 protein: CASSFRPVGFGYTF
CDR3 DNA: TGTGCCAGCAGTTTTCGCCCCGTAGGATTTGGCTACACCTTC

D gene: NA
clone size: NA
J gene: TRBJ2-7
V gene: TRBV19
CDR3 protein: CASSRAQDYEQYF
CDR3 DNA: TGTGCCAGTAGCAGGGCCCAGGACTACGAGCAGTACTTC

D gene: TRBD1
clone size: once
J gene: TRBJ2-7
V gene: TRBV28
CDR3 protein: CASRQGGAGGMYEQYF
CDR3 DNA: TGTGCCAGCAGACAAGGAGGGGCAGGGGGCATGTACGAGCAGTACTTC

D gene: NA
clone size: NA
J gene: TRBJ1-2
V gene: TRBV27
CDR3 protein: CASSSTVNYGYTF
CDR3 DNA: TGTGCCAGCAGTTCAACAGTAAACTATGGCTACACCTTC

D gene: TRBD2
clone size: NA
J gene: TRBJ2-1
V gene: TRBV19
CDR3 protein: CASSIVGLAGGGNEQFF
CDR3 DNA: TGTGCCAGTAGTATAGTGGGACTAGCGGGAGGGGGAAATGAGCAGTTCTTC

D gene: TRBD1
clone size: NA
J gene: TRBJ1-1
V gene: TRBV9
CDR3 protein: CASSDVTPPRDRDMNTEAFF
CDR3 DNA: TGTGCCAGCAGCGACGTAACTCCCCCCCGGGACAGGGATATGAACACTGAAGCTTTCTTT

D gene: NA
clone size: NA
J gene: TRBJ1-1
V gene: TRBV19
CDR3 protein: CASSYRQLNTEAFF
CDR3 DNA: TGTGCCAGTAGTTATCGTCAGCTTAACACTGAAGCTTTCTTT

D gene: NA
clone size: NA
J gene: TRBJ1-2
V gene: TRBV5-5
CDR3 protein: CASTLGVDGYTF
CDR3 DNA: TGTGCCAGCACCTTAGGGGTGGATGGCTACACCTTC

D gene: TRBD2
clone size: NA
J gene: TRBJ2-1
V gene: TRBV5-1
CDR3 protein: CASSSLTGGPGEQFF
CDR3 DNA: TGCGCCAGCAGCTCCTTAACGGGAGGGCCGGGTGAGCAGTTCTTC

D gene: NA
clone size: NA
J gene: TRBJ2-2
V gene: TRBV25-1
CDR3 protein: CASSDNTGELFF
CDR3 DNA: TGTGCCAGCAGTGATAACACCGGGGAGCTGTTTTTT

D gene: NA
clone size: once
J gene: TRBJ2-7
V gene: TRBV21-1
CDR3 protein: CASSAGQITLPTKYEQYF
CDR3 DNA: TGTGCCAGCAGCGCTGGACAGATCACACTACCCACGAAATACGAGCAGTACTTC

D gene: NA
clone size: NA
J gene: TRBJ2-4
V gene: TRBV18
CDR3 protein: CASSPNGLPYSKNIQYF
CDR3 DNA: TGTGCCAGCTCACCTAATGGACTACCCTATTCCAAAAACATTCAGTACTTC

D gene: TRBD1
clone size: NA
J gene: TRBJ2-7
V gene: TRBV6-5
CDR3 protein: CASSWTGNEQYF
CDR3 DNA: TGTGCCAGCAGTTGGACAGGGAACGAGCAGTACTTC

D gene: NA
clone size: NA
J gene: TRBJ2-1
V gene: TRBV5-1
CDR3 protein: CASSLDSSYNEQFF
CDR3 DNA: TGCGCCAGCAGCTTGGACAGCTCCTACAATGAGCAGTTCTTC

D gene: NA
clone size: once
J gene: TRBJ1-2
V gene: TRBV18
CDR3 protein: CASSPQGGAGDGYTF
CDR3 DNA: TGTGCCAGCTCACCACAAGGAGGTGCGGGGGATGGCTACACCTTC

D gene: NA
clone size: once
J gene: TRBJ2-2
V gene: TRBV5-1
CDR3 protein: CASSGGDRSNTGELFF
CDR3 DNA: TGCGCCAGCAGCGGGGGGGACAGATCGAACACCGGGGAGCTGTTTTTT

D gene: NA
clone size: NA
J gene: TRBJ2-1
V gene: TRBV29-1
CDR3 protein: CSVEGGHYNEQFF
CDR3 DNA: TGCAGCGTTGAAGGGGGACATTACAATGAGCAGTTCTTC

D gene: NA
clone size: NA
J gene: TRBJ2-1
V gene: TRBV28
CDR3 protein: CASSLTGDLYNEQFF
CDR3 DNA: TGTGCCAGCAGTTTGACCGGGGACCTCTACAATGAGCAGTTCTTC

D gene: TRBD1
clone size: NA
J gene: TRBJ1-3
V gene: TRBV7-2
CDR3 protein: CASSLGGTASGNTIYF
CDR3 DNA: TGTGCCAGCAGCCTAGGGGGGACAGCCTCTGGAAACACCATATATTTT

D gene: NA
clone size: NA
J gene: TRBJ2-7
V gene: TRBV6-5
CDR3 protein: CASSYDLVGGEQYF
CDR3 DNA: TGTGCCAGCAGTTACGATCTAGTGGGGGGAGAGCAGTACTTC

D gene: NA
clone size: NA
J gene: TRBJ2-7
V gene: TRBV15
CDR3 protein: CATSRVRDEQYF
CDR3 DNA: TGTGCCACCAGCAGAGTACGGGACGAGCAGTACTTC

D gene: NA
clone size: few
J gene: TRBJ1-2
V gene: TRBV4-2
CDR3 protein: CASSQDFGDLSYGYTF
CDR3 DNA: TGTGCCAGCAGCCAAGATTTTGGAGATCTTAGTTATGGCTACACCTTC

D gene: NA
clone size: NA
J gene: TRBJ2-2
V gene: TRBV10-1
CDR3 protein: CASSESTQGSTGELFF
CDR3 DNA: TGCGCCAGCAGTGAGTCCACCCAGGGGAGCACCGGGGAGCTGTTTTTT

D gene: TRBD2
clone size: NA
J gene: TRBJ2-5
V gene: TRBV27
CDR3 protein: CASGSGGRPQETQYF
CDR3 DNA: TGTGCCAGCGGTTCGGGCGGGAGGCCCCAAGAGACCCAGTACTTC

D gene: NA
clone size: NA
J gene: TRBJ2-7
V gene: TRBV6-6
CDR3 protein: CASSMYYEQYF
CDR3 DNA: TGTGCCAGCAGTATGTACTACGAGCAGTACTTC

D gene: TRBD2
clone size: once
J gene: TRBJ2-1
V gene: TRBV10-3
CDR3 protein: CAISRVRAGGPPEQFF
CDR3 DNA: TGTGCCATCAGTAGAGTACGAGCGGGAGGGCCTCCCGAGCAGTTCTTC

D gene: NA
clone size: once
J gene: TRBJ1-5
V gene: TRBV19
CDR3 protein: CASSIEWGGDQPQHF
CDR3 DNA: TGTGCCAGTAGTATAGAGTGGGGAGGGGATCAGCCCCAGCATTTT

D gene: NA
clone size: NA
J gene: TRBJ1-5
V gene: TRBV28
CDR3 protein: CASSLAPGTQPQHF
CDR3 DNA: TGTGCCAGCAGTTTAGCGCCGGGGACTCAGCCCCAGCATTTT

D gene: NA
clone size: NA
J gene: TRBJ1-1
V gene: TRBV5-6
CDR3 protein: CASSFSHGGNTEAFF
CDR3 DNA: TGTGCCAGCAGCTTTAGTCATGGGGGGAACACTGAAGCTTTCTTT

D gene: NA
clone size: NA
J gene: TRBJ2-7
V gene: TRBV5-1
CDR3 protein: CASSSKSYEQYF
CDR3 DNA: TGCGCCAGCAGCTCAAAGTCTTACGAGCAGTACTTC

D gene: NA
clone size: NA
J gene: TRBJ2-4
V gene: TRBV27
CDR3 protein: CASSNFRGGLTKNIQYF
CDR3 DNA: TGTGCCAGCAGTAATTTCAGGGGGGGCTTGACCAAAAACATTCAGTACTTC

D gene: TRBD1
clone size: NA
J gene: TRBJ1-3
V gene: TRBV28
CDR3 protein: CASTWDRSSGNTIYF
CDR3 DNA: TGTGCCAGCACCTGGGACAGAAGCTCTGGAAACACCATATATTTT

D gene: NA
clone size: NA
J gene: TRBJ2-2
V gene: TRBV7-8
CDR3 protein: CASSLVRATGELFF
CDR3 DNA: TGTGCCAGCAGCTTAGTCAGGGCGACCGGGGAGCTGTTTTTT

D gene: NA
clone size: NA
J gene: TRBJ2-4
V gene: TRBV4-1
CDR3 protein: CASSQDDDPIGSKNIQYF
CDR3 DNA: TGCGCCAGCAGCCAAGATGATGACCCAATCGGGTCCAAAAACATTCAGTACTTC

D gene: NA
clone size: NA
J gene: TRBJ1-5
V gene: TRBV5-7
CDR3 protein: CASSLVRGISNQPQHF
CDR3 DNA: TGTGCCAGCAGCTTGGTTCGGGGTATTAGCAATCAGCCCCAGCATTTT

D gene: NA
clone size: NA
J gene: TRBJ2-2
V gene: TRBV9
CDR3 protein: CASSADKRRAGELFF
CDR3 DNA: TGTGCCAGCAGCGCGGACAAGAGAAGGGCCGGGGAGCTGTTTTTT

D gene: NA
clone size: NA
J gene: TRBJ2-5
V gene: TRBV28
CDR3 protein: CASSLGETQYF
CDR3 DNA: TGTGCCAGCAGTTTGGGGGAGACCCAGTACTTC

D gene: NA
clone size: NA
J gene: TRBJ2-7
V gene: TRBV6-1
CDR3 protein: CASSELASSYEQYF
CDR3 DNA: TGTGCCAGCAGTGAACTGGCGAGCTCCTACGAGCAGTACTTC

D gene: NA
clone size: NA
J gene: TRBJ2-2
V gene: TRBV28
CDR3 protein: CASSPSQRTGELFF
CDR3 DNA: TGTGCCAGCAGTCCCTCGCAGCGCACCGGGGAGCTGTTTTTT

D gene: NA
clone size: NA
J gene: TRBJ2-6
V gene: TRBV18
CDR3 protein: CASSHDSVASGANVLTF
CDR3 DNA: TGTGCCAGCTCTCACGACAGCGTTGCTTCTGGGGCCAACGTCCTGACTTTC

D gene: TRBD1
clone size: NA
J gene: TRBJ1-5
V gene: TRBV7-8
CDR3 protein: CASSPWDRVSNQPQHF
CDR3 DNA: TGTGCCAGCAGCCCATGGGACAGGGTTAGCAATCAGCCCCAGCATTTT

D gene: TRBD2
clone size: NA
J gene: TRBJ2-1
V gene: TRBV4-2
CDR3 protein: CASSQEGTSGYNEQFF
CDR3 DNA: TGTGCCAGCAGCCAGGAGGGGACTAGCGGCTACAATGAGCAGTTCTTC

D gene: TRBD1
clone size: NA
J gene: TRBJ2-1
V gene: TRBV4-1
CDR3 protein: CASSHSPTGGSYNEQFF
CDR3 DNA: TGCGCCAGCAGCCATTCACCAACAGGGGGCTCCTACAATGAGCAGTTCTTC

D gene: TRBD1
clone size: NA
J gene: TRBJ1-4
V gene: TRBV28
CDR3 protein: CASRDRVISPGEKLFF
CDR3 DNA: TGTGCCAGTCGGGACAGGGTTATTTCCCCCGGTGAAAAACTGTTTTTT

D gene: NA
clone size: NA
J gene: TRBJ2-3
V gene: TRBV27
CDR3 protein: CASRGSTDTQYF
CDR3 DNA: TGTGCCAGCAGGGGCAGCACAGATACGCAGTATTTT

D gene: NA
clone size: NA
J gene: TRBJ1-3
V gene: TRBV9
CDR3 protein: CASSPTWVGGNTIYF
CDR3 DNA: TGTGCCAGCAGCCCCACATGGGTCGGTGGAAACACCATATATTTT

D gene: TRBD2
clone size: NA
J gene: TRBJ2-7
V gene: TRBV4-3
CDR3 protein: CASSQDLTLTSGLLSDEQYF
CDR3 DNA: TGCGCCAGCAGCCAAGACTTAACTTTGACTAGCGGACTTCTGAGCGACGAGCAGTACTTC

D gene: TRBD1
clone size: NA
J gene: TRBJ2-7
V gene: TRBV5-4
CDR3 protein: CASSLGTGASYEQYF
CDR3 DNA: TGTGCCAGCAGCTTAGGGACAGGGGCATCCTACGAGCAGTACTTC

D gene: NA
clone size: NA
J gene: TRBJ2-7
V gene: TRBV6-5
CDR3 protein: CASMVASGDSYEQYF
CDR3 DNA: TGTGCCAGCATGGTCGCTTCGGGAGATAGCTACGAGCAGTACTTC

D gene: NA
clone size: few
J gene: TRBJ2-5
V gene: TRBV6-1
CDR3 protein: CASSGGLVQETQYF
CDR3 DNA: TGTGCCAGCAGTGGGGGACTCGTTCAAGAGACCCAGTACTTC

D gene: TRBD2
clone size: NA
J gene: TRBJ2-5
V gene: TRBV11-2
CDR3 protein: CASSLAGLALGQYF
CDR3 DNA: TGTGCCAGCAGCTTAGCAGGACTAGCTTTGGGGCAGTACTTC